These T cell receptor beta chains were read from a single sample in a study of cytomegalovirus exposure and HLA in healthy donors. This table comes from immunoSEQ multiplex PCR, and its TCRdb copy is limited to in-frame clones, with some not included. The sample has 90,000 to 120,000 clones. Sequencing input: PBMCs. The receptors were sampled from a man in his fifties in good health and CMV-seronegative. CDR3s include the opening cysteine and the closing phenylalanine or tryptophan. D genes are given only for firm matches.

v_gene	j_gene	d_gene	CDR3aa	CDR3nt
TRBV18	TRBJ1-4	TRBD1	CASSPQYGQGNEKLFF	TGTGCCAGCTCACCACAATACGGACAGGGGAATGAAAAACTGTTTTTT
TRBV13	TRBJ2-7	TRBD1	CASSLGTGTYEQYF	TGTGCCAGCAGCTTAGGGACAGGGACCTACGAGCAGTACTTC
TRBV10-3	TRBJ1-1	NA	CAIRPTGDMNTEAFF	TGTGCCATCAGGCCAACAGGTGACATGAACACTGAAGCTTTCTTT
TRBV2	TRBJ1-2	NA	CASREAAASGYGYTF	TGTGCCAGCAGGGAAGCTGCCGCGAGTGGCTATGGCTACACCTTC
TRBV11-2	TRBJ2-7	NA	CARFIEDSYYEQYF	TGTGCCAGGTTTATTGAGGACAGCTACTACGAGCAGTACTTC
TRBV20-1	TRBJ2-1	NA	CSASQNEQFF	TGCAGTGCTAGTCAGAATGAGCAGTTCTTC
TRBV5-1	TRBJ2-1	TRBD1	CASSLQGAAYNEQFF	TGCGCCAGCAGCTTACAGGGGGCGGCCTACAATGAGCAGTTCTTC
TRBV6-5	TRBJ1-4	NA	CASSRLVRRNEKLFF	TGTGCCAGCAGCCGCTTGGTCAGGCGTAATGAAAAACTGTTTTTT
TRBV18	TRBJ2-7	TRBD1	CASSPPSRTGLLYEQYF	TGTGCCAGCTCACCACCTTCCAGGACAGGGTTACTATACGAGCAGTACTTC
TRBV2	TRBJ1-1	NA	CASSEIRGPDTEAFF	TGTGCCAGCAGTGAGATCAGGGGCCCCGACACTGAAGCTTTCTTT
TRBV5-1	TRBJ1-6	NA	CASSLTGTQGYNSPLHF	TGCGCCAGCAGCCTTACCGGGACACAGGGATATAATTCACCCCTCCACTTT
TRBV2	TRBJ1-5	NA	CASSPDSEINQPQHF	TGTGCCAGCAGTCCCGACAGCGAAATCAATCAGCCCCAGCATTTT
TRBV4-1	TRBJ1-2	TRBD1	CASSLGTGNYGYTF	TGCGCCAGCAGCCTAGGGACAGGAAACTATGGCTACACCTTC
TRBV5-1	TRBJ2-2	NA	CASSSWPGRRRVELFF	TGCGCCAGCAGCTCATGGCCTGGGCGAAGGCGGGTGGAGCTGTTTTTT
TRBV11-3	TRBJ1-2	NA	CASSSRQTPNYGYTF	TGTGCCAGCAGCTCCCGACAGACGCCTAACTATGGCTACACCTTC
TRBV27	TRBJ2-3	NA	CASSFFKAGALSTDTQYF	TGTGCCAGCAGTTTTTTTAAGGCGGGCGCGCTTAGCACAGATACGCAGTATTTT
TRBV19	TRBJ1-5	TRBD1	CASSGGQGIGNQPQHF	TGTGCCAGTAGTGGGGGACAGGGGATCGGCAATCAGCCCCAGCATTTT
TRBV5-1	TRBJ2-1	NA	CASTNPAGDNEQFF	TGCGCCAGCACCAACCCAGCTGGAGACAATGAGCAGTTCTTC
TRBV19	TRBJ1-2	NA	CASRATGRNYGYTF	TGTGCCAGTAGGGCGACAGGCCGAAACTATGGCTACACCTTC
TRBV2	TRBJ1-5	NA	CASRPGQLDQPQHF	TGTGCCAGCAGACCCGGACAGTTAGATCAGCCCCAGCATTTT
TRBV11-2	TRBJ1-1	NA	CASSLLGGRSNTEAFF	TGTGCCAGCAGCTTATTAGGGGGACGCAGTAACACTGAAGCTTTCTTT
TRBV2	TRBJ2-6	NA	CASTFQGQGANVLTF	TGTGCCAGCACCTTCCAGGGGCAAGGGGCCAACGTCCTGACTTTC
TRBV15	TRBJ2-1	TRBD2	CATSTTSGSYNEQFF	TGTGCCACCAGCACGACTAGCGGCTCCTACAATGAGCAGTTCTTC
TRBV27	TRBJ2-5	TRBD1	CASSSSGTGGAYAQYF	TGTGCCAGCAGTTCATCCGGGACAGGGGGGGCCTACGCCCAGTACTTC
TRBV7-2	TRBJ1-1	NA	CASSRRNTEAFF	TGTGCCAGCAGCCGGAGAAACACTGAAGCTTTCTTT
TRBV5-1	TRBJ1-1	NA	CASSSRPLQNTEAFF	TGCGCCAGCAGCTCGAGGCCCCTCCAGAACACTGAAGCTTTCTTT
TRBV4-1	TRBJ1-1	NA	CASSLTGFANTEAFF	TGCGCCAGCAGTCTCACAGGGTTCGCGAACACTGAAGCTTTCTTT
TRBV5-1	TRBJ2-4	NA	CASSLDRSLAKNIQYF	TGCGCCAGCAGCTTGGACCGGTCACTAGCCAAAAACATTCAGTACTTC
TRBV7-3	TRBJ2-5	NA	CASSLRREETQYF	TGTGCCAGCAGCTTGCGGAGGGAAGAGACCCAGTACTTC
TRBV7-9	TRBJ1-2	NA	CASSPGRTEYGYTF	TGTGCCAGCAGCCCCGGGAGGACAGAGTATGGCTACACCTTC
TRBV5-8	TRBJ1-2	NA	CASSLGPGGANYGYTF	TGTGCCAGCAGCTTGGGGCCGGGTGGGGCCAACTATGGCTACACCTTC
TRBV6-6	TRBJ1-4	NA	CASTNQRTTNEKLFF	TGTGCCAGCACCAATCAGAGGACAACTAATGAAAAACTGTTTTTT
TRBV7-2	TRBJ2-1	TRBD1	CASSVTGTGGYNEQFF	TGTGCCAGCAGCGTGACCGGGACAGGGGGATACAATGAGCAGTTCTTC
TRBV10-3	TRBJ2-5	TRBD2	CAISEDPAGEQETQYF	TGTGCCATCAGTGAGGACCCGGCGGGGGAGCAAGAGACCCAGTACTTC
TRBV30	TRBJ1-4	NA	CAWSVLGGEKLFF	TGTGCCTGGAGTGTACTGGGAGGGGAAAAACTGTTTTTT
TRBV18	TRBJ1-5	NA	CASSPRTPNENQPQHF	TGTGCCAGCTCACCGAGGACACCCAACGAGAATCAGCCCCAGCATTTT
TRBV4-3	TRBJ1-6	NA	CASSVRGRGPLHF	TGCGCCAGCAGCGTACGGGGTCGGGGACCCCTCCACTTT
TRBV19	TRBJ2-7	TRBD1	CASSTQTGSGYEQYF	TGTGCCAGTAGTACCCAGACAGGGTCAGGCTACGAGCAGTACTTC
TRBV5-1	TRBJ1-4	TRBD1	CASSLAGTGGEKLFF	TGCGCCAGCAGCTTGGCGGGGACAGGGGGCGAAAAACTGTTTTTT